The clone carrying this T cell receptor (beta chain) was seen only a few times. This record belongs to a study of beta chain features in type 1 diabetes. V lost 3 bases to trimming and J lost 4 bases; unmatched junction nucleotides: 10. In germline, CDR1 is KGHSH, CDR2 LQKENI. The CDR3 contains 16 residues. Sequencing targeted expressed TCRB transcripts, as all isolated RNA had been reverse transcribed. Some clones are missing from TCRdb's copy, which holds only in-frame ones; the method was immunoSEQ multiplex PCR. The table shows about 360,000 clones, with roughly 12% occurring only once. This receptor was taken from a man in his late teens or twenties in good health. The chain is built from TRBV18 and TRBJ2-7; 9 nucleotides line up with TRBD1. The sample was naive CD4+ T cells from blood. CDR3: CASSPITGTGLYEQYF. DNA of the CDR3: TGTGCCAGCTCACCTATTACCGGGACAGGGTTATACGAGCAGTACTTC.